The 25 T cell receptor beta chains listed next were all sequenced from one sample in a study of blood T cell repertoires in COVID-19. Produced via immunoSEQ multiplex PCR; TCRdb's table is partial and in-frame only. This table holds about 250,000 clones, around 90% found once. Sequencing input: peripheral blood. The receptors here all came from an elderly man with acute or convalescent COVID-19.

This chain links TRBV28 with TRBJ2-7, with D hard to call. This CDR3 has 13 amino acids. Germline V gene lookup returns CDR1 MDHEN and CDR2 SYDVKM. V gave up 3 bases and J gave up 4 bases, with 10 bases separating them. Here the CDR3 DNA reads TGTGCCAGCAGTTTCTCGCGCAAATACGAGCAGTACTTC. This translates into CASSFSRKYEQYF. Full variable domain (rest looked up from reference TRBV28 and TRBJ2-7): DVKVTQSSRYLVKRTGEKVFLECVQDMDHENMFWYRQDPGLGLRLIYFSYDVKMKEKGDIPEGYSVSREKKERFSLILESASTNQTSMYLCASSFSRKYEQYFGPGTRLTVT.

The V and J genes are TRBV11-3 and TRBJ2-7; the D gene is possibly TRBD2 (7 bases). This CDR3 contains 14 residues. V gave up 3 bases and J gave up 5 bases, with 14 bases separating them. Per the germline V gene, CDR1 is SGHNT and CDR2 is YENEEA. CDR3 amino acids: CASSLGRGVNEQYF. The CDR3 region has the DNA TGTGCCAGCAGCTTGGGGAGGGGGGTGAACGAGCAGTACTTC. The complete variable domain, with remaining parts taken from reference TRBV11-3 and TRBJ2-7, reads EAGVVQSPRYKIIEKKQPVAFWCNPISGHNTLYWYLQNLGQGPELLIRYENEEAVDDSQLPKDRFSAERLKGVDSTLKIQPAELGDSAVYLCASSLGRGVNEQYFGPGTRLTVT.

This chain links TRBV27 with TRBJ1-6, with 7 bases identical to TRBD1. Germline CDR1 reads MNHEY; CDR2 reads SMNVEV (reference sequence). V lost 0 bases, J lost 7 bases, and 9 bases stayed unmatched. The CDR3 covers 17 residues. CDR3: CASSLSATGRENSPLHF. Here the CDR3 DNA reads TGTGCCAGCAGTTTATCTGCGACAGGGCGAGAGAATTCACCCCTCCACTTT.

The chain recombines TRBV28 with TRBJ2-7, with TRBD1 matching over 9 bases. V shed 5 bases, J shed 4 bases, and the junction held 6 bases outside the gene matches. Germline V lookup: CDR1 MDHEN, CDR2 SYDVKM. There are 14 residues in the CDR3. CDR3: CASSRNRGPYEQYF. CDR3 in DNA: TGTGCCAGCAGTCGTAACAGGGGGCCTTACGAGCAGTACTTC.

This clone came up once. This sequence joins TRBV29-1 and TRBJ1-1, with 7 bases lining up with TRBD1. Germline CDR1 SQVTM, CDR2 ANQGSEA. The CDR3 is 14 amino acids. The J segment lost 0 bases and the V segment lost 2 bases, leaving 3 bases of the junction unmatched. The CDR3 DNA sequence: TGCAGCGTTGAACGGGGACAGATGAACACTGAAGCTTTCTTT. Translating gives CSVERGQMNTEAFF.

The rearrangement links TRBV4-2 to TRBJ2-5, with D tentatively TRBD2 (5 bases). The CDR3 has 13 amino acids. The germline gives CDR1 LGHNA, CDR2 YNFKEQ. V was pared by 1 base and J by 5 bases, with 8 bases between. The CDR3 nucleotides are TGTGCCAGCAGCCAAGCTCAGCGGGAGACCCAGTACTTC. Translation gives CASSQAQRETQYF.

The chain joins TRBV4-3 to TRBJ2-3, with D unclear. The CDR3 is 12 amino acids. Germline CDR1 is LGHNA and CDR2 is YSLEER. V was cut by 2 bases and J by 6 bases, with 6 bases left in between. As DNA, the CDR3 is TGCGCCAGCAGCCAAAACACGGATACGCAGTATTTT. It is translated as CASSQNTDTQYF.

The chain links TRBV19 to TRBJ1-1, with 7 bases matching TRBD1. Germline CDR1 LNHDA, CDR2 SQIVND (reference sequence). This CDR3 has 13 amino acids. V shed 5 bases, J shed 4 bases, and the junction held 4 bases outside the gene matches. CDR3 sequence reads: CASSGPGGTEAFF. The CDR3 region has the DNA TGTGCCAGTAGTGGCCCAGGGGGCACTGAAGCTTTCTTT. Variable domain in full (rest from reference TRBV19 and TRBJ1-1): DGGITQSPKYLFRKEGQNVTLSCEQNLNHDAMYWYRQDPGQGLRLIYYSQIVNDFQKGDIAEGYSVSREKKESFPLTVTSAQKNPTAFYLCASSGPGGTEAFFGQGTRLTVV.

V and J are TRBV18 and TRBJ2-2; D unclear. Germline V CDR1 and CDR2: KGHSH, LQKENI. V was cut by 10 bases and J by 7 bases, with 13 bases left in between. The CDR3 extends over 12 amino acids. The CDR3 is CATGEDRGELFF. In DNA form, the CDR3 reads TGTGCCACCGGAGAAGACCGCGGGGAGCTGTTTTTT.

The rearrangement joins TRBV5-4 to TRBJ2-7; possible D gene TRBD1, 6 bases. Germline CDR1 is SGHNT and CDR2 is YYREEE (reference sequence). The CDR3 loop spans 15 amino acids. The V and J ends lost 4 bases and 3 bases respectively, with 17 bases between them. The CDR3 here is CASSHSSGTSYEQYF. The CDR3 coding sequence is TGTGCCAGCAGCCACTCCTCCGGGACAAGCTACGAGCAGTACTTC.

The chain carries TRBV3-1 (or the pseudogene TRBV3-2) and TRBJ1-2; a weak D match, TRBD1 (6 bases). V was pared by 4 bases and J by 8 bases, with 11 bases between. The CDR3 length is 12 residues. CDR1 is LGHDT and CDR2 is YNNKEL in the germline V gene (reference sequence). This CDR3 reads CASSPTGSGYTF. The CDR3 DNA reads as TGTGCCAGCAGCCCCACAGGGTCGGGCTACACCTTC.

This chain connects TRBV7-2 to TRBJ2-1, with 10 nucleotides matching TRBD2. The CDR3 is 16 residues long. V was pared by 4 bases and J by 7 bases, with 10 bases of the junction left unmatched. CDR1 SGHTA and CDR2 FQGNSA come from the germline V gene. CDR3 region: CASSSKSGGVLNEQFF. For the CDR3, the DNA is TGTGCCAGCAGCTCAAAAAGCGGGGGGGTTTTGAATGAGCAGTTCTTC. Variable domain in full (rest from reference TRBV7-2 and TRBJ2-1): GAGVSQSPSNKVTEKGKDVELRCDPISGHTALYWYRQSLGQGLEFLIYFQGNSAPDKSGLPSDRFSAERTGGSVSTLTIQRTQQEDSAVYLCASSSKSGGVLNEQFFGPGTRLTVL.

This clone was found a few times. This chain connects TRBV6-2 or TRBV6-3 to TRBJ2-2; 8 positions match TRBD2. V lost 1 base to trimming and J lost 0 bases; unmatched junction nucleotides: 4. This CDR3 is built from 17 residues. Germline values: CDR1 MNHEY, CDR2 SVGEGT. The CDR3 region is CASSYLRGAANTGELFF. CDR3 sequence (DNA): TGTGCCAGCAGTTACTTGCGGGGGGCTGCGAACACCGGGGAGCTGTTTTTT.

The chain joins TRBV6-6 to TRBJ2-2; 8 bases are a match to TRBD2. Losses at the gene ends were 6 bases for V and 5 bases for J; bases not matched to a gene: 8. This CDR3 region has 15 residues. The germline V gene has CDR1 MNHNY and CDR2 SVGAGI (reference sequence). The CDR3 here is CASSPGGGGTGELFF. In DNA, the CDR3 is TGTGCCAGCAGCCCGGGGGGGGGAGGAACCGGGGAGCTGTTTTTT.

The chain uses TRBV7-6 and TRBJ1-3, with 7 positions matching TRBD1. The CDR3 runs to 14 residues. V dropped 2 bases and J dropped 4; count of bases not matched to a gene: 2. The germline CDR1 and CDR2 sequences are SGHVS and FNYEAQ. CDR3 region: CASSLQGEGNTIYF. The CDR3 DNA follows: TGTGCCAGCAGCTTACAGGGGGAAGGAAACACCATATATTTT.

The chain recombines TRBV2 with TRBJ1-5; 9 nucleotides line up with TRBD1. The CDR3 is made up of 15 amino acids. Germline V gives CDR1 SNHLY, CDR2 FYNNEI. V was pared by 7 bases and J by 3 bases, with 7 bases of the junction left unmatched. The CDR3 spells CASTSNRGPNQPQHF. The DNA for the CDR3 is TGTGCCAGCACCTCCAACAGGGGGCCCAATCAGCCCCAGCATTTT.

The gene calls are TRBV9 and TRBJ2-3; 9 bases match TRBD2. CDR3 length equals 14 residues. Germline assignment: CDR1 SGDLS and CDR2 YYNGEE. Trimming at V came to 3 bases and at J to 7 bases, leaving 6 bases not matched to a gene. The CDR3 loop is CASSAGLAPNTQYF. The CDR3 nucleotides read TGTGCCAGCAGCGCCGGACTAGCGCCAAATACGCAGTATTTT.

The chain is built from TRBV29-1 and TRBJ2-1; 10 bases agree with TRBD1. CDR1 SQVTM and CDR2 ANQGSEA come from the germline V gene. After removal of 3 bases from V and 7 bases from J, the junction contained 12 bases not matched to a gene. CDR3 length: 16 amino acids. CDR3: CSVEGLGQGITNEQFF. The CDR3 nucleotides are TGCAGCGTTGAGGGACTGGGACAGGGGATAACGAATGAGCAGTTCTTC.

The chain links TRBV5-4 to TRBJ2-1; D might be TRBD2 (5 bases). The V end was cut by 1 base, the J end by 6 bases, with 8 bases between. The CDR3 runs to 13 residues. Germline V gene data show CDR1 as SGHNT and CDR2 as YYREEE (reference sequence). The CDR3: CASSLSSSNEQFF. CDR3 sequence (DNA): TGTGCCAGCAGCTTGTCTAGCTCCAATGAGCAGTTCTTC.

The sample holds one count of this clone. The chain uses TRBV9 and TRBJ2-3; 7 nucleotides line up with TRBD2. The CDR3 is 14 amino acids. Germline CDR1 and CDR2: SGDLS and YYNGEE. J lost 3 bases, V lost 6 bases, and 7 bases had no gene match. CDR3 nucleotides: TGTGCCAGCAAGGGAGGGAGCGGGACAGATACGCAGTATTTT. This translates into CASKGGSGTDTQYF. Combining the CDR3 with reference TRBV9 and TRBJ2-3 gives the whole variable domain DSGVTQTPKHLITATGQRVTLRCSPRSGDLSVYWYQQSLDQGLQFLIQYYNGEERAKGNILERFSAQQFPDLHSELNLSSLELGDSALYFCASKGGSGTDTQYFGPGTRLTVL.

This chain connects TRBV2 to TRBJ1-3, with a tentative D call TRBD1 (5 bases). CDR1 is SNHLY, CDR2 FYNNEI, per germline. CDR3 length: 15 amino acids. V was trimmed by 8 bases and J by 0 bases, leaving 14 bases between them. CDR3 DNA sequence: TGTGCCAGCCTCCACGACAGCCTCTCTGGAAACACCATATATTTT. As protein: CASLHDSLSGNTIYF.

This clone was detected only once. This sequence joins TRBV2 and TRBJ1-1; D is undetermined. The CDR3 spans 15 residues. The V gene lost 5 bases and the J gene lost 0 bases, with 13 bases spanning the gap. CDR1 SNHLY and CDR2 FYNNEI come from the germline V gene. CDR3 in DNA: TGTGCCAGCAGTTCCGAAATGGCGGTGAACACTGAAGCTTTCTTT. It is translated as CASSSEMAVNTEAFF.

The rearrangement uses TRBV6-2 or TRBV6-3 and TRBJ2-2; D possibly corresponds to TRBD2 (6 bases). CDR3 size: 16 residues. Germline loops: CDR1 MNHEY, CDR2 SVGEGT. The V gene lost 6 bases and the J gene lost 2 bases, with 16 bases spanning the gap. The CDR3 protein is CASSPRTMGNTGELFF. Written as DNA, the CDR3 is TGTGCCAGCAGCCCTCGGACTATGGGAAACACCGGGGAGCTGTTTTTT.

Here the CDR3 reads CASSPGLRDSSYEQYF. The CDR3 coding sequence is TGTGCCAGCAGCCCAGGGCTGCGGGATAGCTCCTACGAGCAGTACTTC. The chain links TRBV7-2 to TRBJ2-7, with D maybe TRBD2 (6 bases). The CDR3 loop spans 16 amino acids. V was pared by 5 bases and J by 0 bases, with 17 bases between. CDR1 and CDR2 from the germline V gene are SGHTA and FQGNSA.

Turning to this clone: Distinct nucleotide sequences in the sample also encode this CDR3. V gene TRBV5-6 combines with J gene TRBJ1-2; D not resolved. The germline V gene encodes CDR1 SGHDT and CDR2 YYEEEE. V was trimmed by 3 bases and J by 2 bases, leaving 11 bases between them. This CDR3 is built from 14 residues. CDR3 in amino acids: CASSSGLRNYGYTF. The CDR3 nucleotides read TGTGCCAGCAGCTCCGGACTGAGGAACTATGGCTACACCTTC.